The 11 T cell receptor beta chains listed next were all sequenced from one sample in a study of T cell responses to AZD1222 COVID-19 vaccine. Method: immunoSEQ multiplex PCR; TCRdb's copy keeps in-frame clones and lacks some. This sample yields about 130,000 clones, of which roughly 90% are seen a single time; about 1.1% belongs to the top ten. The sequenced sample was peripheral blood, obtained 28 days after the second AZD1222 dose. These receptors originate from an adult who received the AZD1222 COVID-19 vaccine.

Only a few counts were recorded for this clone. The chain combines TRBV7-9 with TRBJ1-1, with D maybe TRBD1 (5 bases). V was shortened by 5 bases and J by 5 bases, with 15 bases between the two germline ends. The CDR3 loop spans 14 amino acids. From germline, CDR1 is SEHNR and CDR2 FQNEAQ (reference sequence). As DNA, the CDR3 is TGTGCCAGCAGCGTTCAAGGGGAAAAGACTGAAGCTTTCTTT. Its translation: CASSVQGEKTEAFF.

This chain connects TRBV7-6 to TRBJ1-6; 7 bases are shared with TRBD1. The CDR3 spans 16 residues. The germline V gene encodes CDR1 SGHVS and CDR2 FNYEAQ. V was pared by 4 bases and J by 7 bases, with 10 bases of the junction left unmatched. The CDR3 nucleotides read TGTGCCAGCAGCTCTCTTGGGACAGTCCGGAATTCACCCCTCCACTTT. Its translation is CASSSLGTVRNSPLHF. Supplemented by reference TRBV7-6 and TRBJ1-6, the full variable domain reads GAGVSQSPRYKVTKRGQDVALRCDPISGHVSLYWYRQALGQGPEFLTYFNYEAQQDKSGLPNDRFSAERPEGSISTLTIQRTEQRDSAMYRCASSSLGTVRNSPLHFGNGTRLTVT.

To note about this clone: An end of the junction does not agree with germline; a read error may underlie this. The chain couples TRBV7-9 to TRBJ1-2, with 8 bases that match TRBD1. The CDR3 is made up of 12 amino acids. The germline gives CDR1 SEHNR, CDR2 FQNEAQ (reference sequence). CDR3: CASSPGGAPHGF. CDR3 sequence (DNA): TGTGCCAGCAGTCCAGGGGGCGCCCCCCATGGCTTC.

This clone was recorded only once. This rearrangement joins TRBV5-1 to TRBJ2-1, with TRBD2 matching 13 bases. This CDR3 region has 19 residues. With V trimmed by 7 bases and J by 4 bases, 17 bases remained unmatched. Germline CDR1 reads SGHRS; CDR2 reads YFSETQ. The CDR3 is CASCPGLAGATFSYNEQFF. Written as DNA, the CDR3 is TGCGCCAGCTGCCCTGGACTAGCGGGAGCCACTTTCTCTTACAATGAGCAGTTCTTC.

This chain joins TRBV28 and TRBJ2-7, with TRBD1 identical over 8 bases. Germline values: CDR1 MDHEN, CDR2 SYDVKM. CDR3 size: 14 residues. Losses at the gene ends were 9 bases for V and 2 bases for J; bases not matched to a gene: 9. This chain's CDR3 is CASNPWGQAYEQYF. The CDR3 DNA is TGTGCCAGTAATCCCTGGGGACAGGCCTACGAGCAGTACTTC.

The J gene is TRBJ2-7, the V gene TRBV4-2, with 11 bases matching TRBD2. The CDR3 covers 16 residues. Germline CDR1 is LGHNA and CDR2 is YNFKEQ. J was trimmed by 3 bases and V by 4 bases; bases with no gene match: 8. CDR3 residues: CASSPAVAGGHYEQYF. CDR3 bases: TGTGCCAGCAGCCCCGCGGTAGCGGGGGGGCACTACGAGCAGTACTTC.

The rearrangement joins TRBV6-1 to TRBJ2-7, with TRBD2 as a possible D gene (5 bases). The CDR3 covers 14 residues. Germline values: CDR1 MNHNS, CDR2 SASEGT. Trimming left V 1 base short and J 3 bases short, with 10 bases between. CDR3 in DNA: TGTGCCAGCAGTGAAGGGGGAGACTACTACGAGCAGTACTTC. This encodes CASSEGGDYYEQYF.

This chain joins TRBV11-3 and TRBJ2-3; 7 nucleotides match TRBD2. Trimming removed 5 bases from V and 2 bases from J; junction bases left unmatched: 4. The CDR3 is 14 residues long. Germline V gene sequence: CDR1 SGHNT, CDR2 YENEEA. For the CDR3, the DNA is TGTGCCAGCAGCCGGGACTATACCACAGATACGCAGTATTTT. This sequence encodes CASSRDYTTDTQYF.

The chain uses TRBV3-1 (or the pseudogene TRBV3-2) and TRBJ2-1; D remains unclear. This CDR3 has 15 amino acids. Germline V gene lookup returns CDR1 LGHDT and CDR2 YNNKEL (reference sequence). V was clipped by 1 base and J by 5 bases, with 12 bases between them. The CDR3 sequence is CASSQGHILNNEQFF. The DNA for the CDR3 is TGTGCCAGCAGCCAAGGACATATCTTGAACAATGAGCAGTTCTTC.

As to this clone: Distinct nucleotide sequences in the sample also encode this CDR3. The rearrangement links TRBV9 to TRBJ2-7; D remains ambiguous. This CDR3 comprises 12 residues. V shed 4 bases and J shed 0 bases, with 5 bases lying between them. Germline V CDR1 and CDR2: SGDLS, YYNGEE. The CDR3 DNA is TGTGCCAGCAGCCCGCCCTCCTACGAGCAGTACTTC. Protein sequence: CASSPPSYEQYF.

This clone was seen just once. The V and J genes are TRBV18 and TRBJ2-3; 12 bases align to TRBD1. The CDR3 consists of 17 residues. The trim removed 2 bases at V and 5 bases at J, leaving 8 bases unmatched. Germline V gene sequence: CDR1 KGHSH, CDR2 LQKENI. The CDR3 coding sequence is TGTGCCAGCTCACCATTAGGGACAGGGGGCAGAGAAGATACGCAGTATTTT. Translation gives CASSPLGTGGREDTQYF.